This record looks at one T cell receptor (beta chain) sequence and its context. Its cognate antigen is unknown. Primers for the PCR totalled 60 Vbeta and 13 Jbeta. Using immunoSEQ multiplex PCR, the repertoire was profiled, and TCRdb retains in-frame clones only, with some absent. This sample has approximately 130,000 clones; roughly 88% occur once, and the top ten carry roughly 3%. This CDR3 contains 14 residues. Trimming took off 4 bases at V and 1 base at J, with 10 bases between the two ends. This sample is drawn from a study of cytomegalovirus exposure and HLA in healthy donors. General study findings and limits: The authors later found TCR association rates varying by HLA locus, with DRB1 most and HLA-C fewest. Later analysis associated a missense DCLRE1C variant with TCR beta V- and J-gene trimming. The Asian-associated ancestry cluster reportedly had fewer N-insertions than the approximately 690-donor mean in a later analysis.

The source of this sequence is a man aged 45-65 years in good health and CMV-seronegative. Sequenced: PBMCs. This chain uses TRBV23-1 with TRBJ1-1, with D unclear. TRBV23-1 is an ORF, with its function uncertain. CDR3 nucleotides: TGCGCCAGCAGTCGGGCCGAAGAGAACACTGAAGCTTTCTTT. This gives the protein CASSRAEENTEAFF.